This entry concerns a single T cell receptor (beta chain). CDR1 and CDR2 (germline): SGHRS, YFSETQ. Unmatched junction bases numbered 12, after V lost 4 bases and J lost 6 bases. The CDR3 has 16 amino acids. In the source study's methods: Amplification from reference gene primers served as the basis for estimated nucleated cell counts. The assay was immunoSEQ multiplex PCR, and TCRdb's table has in-frame clones only and misses some. V and J calls plus clone size are reproduced from that table; the DNA served to infer D and trimming. Seen here are about 280,000 clones, approximately 83% observed once, and the top ten hold 2.1%. The entry originates in a study of blood T cell repertoires in COVID-19. Study summary: The United States, Italy and Spain supplied acute and convalescent COVID-19 samples. The analysed material was cDNA or gDNA that came from T cells, B-cell-depleted T cells, or PBMCs.

V is TRBV5-1 and J is TRBJ2-2, with 7 bases aligning to TRBD2. This receptor was obtained from a woman in her thirties who had recovered from COVID-19. The sequenced sample consisted of peripheral blood. The CDR3, as DNA: TGCGCCAGCAGCCTGCCAGCCAGCGGGACCGCCGGGGAGCTGTTTTTT. Translation gives CASSLPASGTAGELFF.